This T cell receptor (beta chain) was sequenced for a study of CD8 T cells in ankylosing spondylitis. The TCR beta libraries were generated through quantitative 5'-RACE incorporating molecular barcodes. TCRdb reprocessed the 5' RACE reads via MiXCR and lists one record per CDR3 protein. The data contain 200,000 to 250,000 distinct CDR3 sequences, roughly 18% of them seen just once; the ten biggest clones take up roughly 42%. The CDR3 covers 15 residues. Trimming shortened V by 2 bases and J by 0 bases, and 8 bases separated the two germline ends. The germline V gene encodes CDR1 SGHVS and CDR2 FQNEAQ. Study-wide results and limits: Earlier literature documents some of the motif variants in reactive arthritis synovial fluid and blood. According to the report, clones linked to the disease were significantly enriched in matched synovial fluid samples taken from ankylosing spondylitis patients. There was a TCR beta motif, made of several highly homologous variants, that appeared characteristic of ankylosing spondylitis blood.

This clonotype has a handful of counts. The antigen remains unidentified. This chain uses TRBV7-8 with TRBJ2-1; D is unclear. The TCR was taken from a male donor with ankylosing spondylitis. Sequencing was performed on blood, either unsorted or a sorted T cell fraction (not recorded which). The CDR3 coding sequence is TGTGCCAGCAGCTTACCGCTGGGCTCCTACAATGAGCAGTTCTTC. This codes for CASSLPLGSYNEQFF.